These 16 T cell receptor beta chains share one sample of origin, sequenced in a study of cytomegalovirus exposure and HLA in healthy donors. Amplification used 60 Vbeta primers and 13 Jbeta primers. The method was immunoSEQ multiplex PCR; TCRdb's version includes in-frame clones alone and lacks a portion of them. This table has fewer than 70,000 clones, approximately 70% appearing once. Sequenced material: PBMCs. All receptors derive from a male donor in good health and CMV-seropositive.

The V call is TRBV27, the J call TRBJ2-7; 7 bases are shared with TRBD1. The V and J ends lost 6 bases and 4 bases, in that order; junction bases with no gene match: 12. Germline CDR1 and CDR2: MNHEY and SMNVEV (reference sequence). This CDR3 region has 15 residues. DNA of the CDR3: TGTGCCAGCAGACCCCGTGAGGGGGCAGGGTACGAGCAGTACTTC. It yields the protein CASRPREGAGYEQYF.

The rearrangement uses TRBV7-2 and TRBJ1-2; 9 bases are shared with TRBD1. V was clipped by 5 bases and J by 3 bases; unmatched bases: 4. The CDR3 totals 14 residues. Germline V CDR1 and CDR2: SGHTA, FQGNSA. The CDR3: CASSPRQGDYGYTF. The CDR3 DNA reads TGTGCCAGCAGCCCCCGACAGGGGGACTATGGCTACACCTTC.

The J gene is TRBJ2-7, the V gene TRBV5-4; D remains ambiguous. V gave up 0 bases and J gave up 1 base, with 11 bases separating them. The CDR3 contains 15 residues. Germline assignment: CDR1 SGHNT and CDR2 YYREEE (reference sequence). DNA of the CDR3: TGTGCCAGCAGCTTGGAGCGCATAAAGTCCTACGAGCAGTACTTC. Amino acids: CASSLERIKSYEQYF.

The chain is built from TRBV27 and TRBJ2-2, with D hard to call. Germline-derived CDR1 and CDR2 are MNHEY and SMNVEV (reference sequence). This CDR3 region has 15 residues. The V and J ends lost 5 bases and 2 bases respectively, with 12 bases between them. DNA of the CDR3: TGTGCCAGCAGTGCGGAAGACTTAAACACCGGGGAGCTGTTTTTT. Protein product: CASSAEDLNTGELFF.

This chain's CDR3 is CASSRQGWATDTQYF. The DNA for the CDR3 is TGTGCCAGCAGCCGACAGGGGTGGGCCACAGATACGCAGTATTTT. The V gene is TRBV7-9, the J gene TRBJ2-3; 8 nucleotides match TRBD1. This CDR3 has 15 amino acids. CDR1 and CDR2 from the germline V gene are SEHNR and FQNEAQ (reference sequence). J gave up 2 bases and V 5 bases, and 6 bases lay outside the gene matches.

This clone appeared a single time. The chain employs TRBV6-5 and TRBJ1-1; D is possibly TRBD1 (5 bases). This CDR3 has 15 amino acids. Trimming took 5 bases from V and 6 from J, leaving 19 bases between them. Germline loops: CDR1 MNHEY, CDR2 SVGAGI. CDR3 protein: CASSQGRGGIPEAFF. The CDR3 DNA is TGTGCCAGCAGTCAGGGACGGGGAGGGATACCTGAAGCTTTCTTT.

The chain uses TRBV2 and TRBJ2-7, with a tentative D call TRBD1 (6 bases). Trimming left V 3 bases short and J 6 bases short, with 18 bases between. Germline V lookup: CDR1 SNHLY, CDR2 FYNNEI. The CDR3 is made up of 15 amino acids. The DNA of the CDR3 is TGTGCCAGCAGTGAGGTTAGGGACACCTTGTTCGAGCAGTACTTC. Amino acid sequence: CASSEVRDTLFEQYF.

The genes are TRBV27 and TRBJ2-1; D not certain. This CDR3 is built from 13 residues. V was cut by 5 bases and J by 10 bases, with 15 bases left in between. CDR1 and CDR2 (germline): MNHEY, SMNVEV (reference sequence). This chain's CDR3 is CASSPHTAWEQFF. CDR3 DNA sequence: TGTGCCAGCAGTCCACATACAGCTTGGGAGCAGTTCTTC.

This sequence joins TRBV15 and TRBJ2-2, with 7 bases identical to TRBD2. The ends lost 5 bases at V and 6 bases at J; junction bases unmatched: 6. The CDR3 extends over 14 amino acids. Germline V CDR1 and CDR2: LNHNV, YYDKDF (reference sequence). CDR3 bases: TGTGCCACCAGCCGGGGGAGGGGATCCGGGGAGCTGTTTTTT. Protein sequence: CATSRGRGSGELFF.

Here the CDR3 DNA reads TGTGCCAGTCTCCGGGACTCTGGGGCCAACGTCCTGACTTTC. Translating it yields CASLRDSGANVLTF. The V and J genes are TRBV2 and TRBJ2-6; possible D gene TRBD2, 5 bases. The CDR3 is 14 residues long. V lost 9 bases, J lost 0 bases, and 9 bases lay in between. Germline V lookup: CDR1 SNHLY, CDR2 FYNNEI.

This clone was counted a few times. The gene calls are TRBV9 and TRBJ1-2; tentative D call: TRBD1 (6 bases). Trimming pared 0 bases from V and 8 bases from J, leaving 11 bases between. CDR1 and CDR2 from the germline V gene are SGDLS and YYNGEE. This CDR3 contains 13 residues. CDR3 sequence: CASSVAGVGGYTF. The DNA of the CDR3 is TGTGCCAGCAGCGTAGCAGGGGTGGGAGGCTACACCTTC.

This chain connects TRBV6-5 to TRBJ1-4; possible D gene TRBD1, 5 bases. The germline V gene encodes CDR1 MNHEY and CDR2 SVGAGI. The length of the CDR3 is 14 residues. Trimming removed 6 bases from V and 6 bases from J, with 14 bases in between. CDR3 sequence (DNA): TGTGCCAGCAGACCTCAGGGAGGACATGAAAAACTGTTTTTT. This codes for CASRPQGGHEKLFF.

CDR3 loop: CASSLAQGLGTEAFF. DNA for the CDR3: TGTGCCAGCAGCTTAGCTCAGGGGCTGGGGACTGAAGCTTTCTTT. This sequence joins TRBV7-6 and TRBJ1-1, with a possible D match to TRBD1 (6 bases). Looked up from germline, CDR1 is SGHVS and CDR2 is FNYEAQ. The CDR3 contains 15 residues. Trimming pared 0 bases from V and 5 bases from J, leaving 13 bases between.

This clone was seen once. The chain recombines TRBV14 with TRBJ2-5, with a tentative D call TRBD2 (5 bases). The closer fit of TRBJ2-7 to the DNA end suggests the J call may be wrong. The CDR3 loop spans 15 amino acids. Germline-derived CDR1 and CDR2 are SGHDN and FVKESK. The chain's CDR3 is CASSPTRSGSYEQYF. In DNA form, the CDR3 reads TGTGCCAGCAGCCCCACTCGATCGGGGTCCTACGAGCAGTACTTC.

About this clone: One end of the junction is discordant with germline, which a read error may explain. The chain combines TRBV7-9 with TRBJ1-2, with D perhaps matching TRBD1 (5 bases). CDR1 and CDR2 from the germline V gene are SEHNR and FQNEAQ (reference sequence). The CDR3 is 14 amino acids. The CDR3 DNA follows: TGTTCCAGCAGCGCAGCCGGGGGAGGCTATGGCTACACCTTC. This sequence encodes CSSSAAGGGYGYTF.

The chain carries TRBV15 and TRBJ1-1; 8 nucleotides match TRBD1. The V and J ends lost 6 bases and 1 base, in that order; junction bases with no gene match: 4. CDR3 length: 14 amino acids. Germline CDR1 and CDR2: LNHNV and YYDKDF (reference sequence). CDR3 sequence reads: CATSLQGENTEAFF. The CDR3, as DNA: TGTGCCACCAGTTTACAGGGGGAGAACACTGAAGCTTTCTTT. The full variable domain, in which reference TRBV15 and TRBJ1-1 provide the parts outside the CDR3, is DAMVIQNPRYQVTQFGKPVTLSCSQTLNHNVMYWYQQKSSQAPKLLFHYYDKDFNNEADTPDNFQSRRPNTSFCFLDIRSPGLGDTAMYLCATSLQGENTEAFFGQGTRLTVV.